Detailed here is one T cell receptor (beta chain). This specimen includes other DNA sequences encoding the same CDR3. The CDR3 totals 13 residues. Germline CDR1 reads SGDLS; CDR2 reads YYNGEE. The J segment lost 5 bases and the V segment lost 3 bases, leaving 4 bases of the junction unmatched. Using immunoSEQ multiplex PCR, the repertoire was profiled, and TCRdb retains in-frame clones only, with some absent. The sample carries 60,000 to 70,000 clones, roughly 92% recorded once. The data stem from a study of Tregs in tolerant kidney transplant recipients. This sample comprised CD8+ T cells from blood, obtained before the transplant. The J gene is TRBJ2-5, the V gene TRBV9; 7 nucleotides align to TRBD1. This clonotype was sampled from a human donor who received a combined kidney and bone marrow transplant. CDR3: CASSGGGEETQYF. The CDR3 DNA reads TGTGCCAGCAGCGGAGGGGGCGAGGAGACCCAGTACTTC.